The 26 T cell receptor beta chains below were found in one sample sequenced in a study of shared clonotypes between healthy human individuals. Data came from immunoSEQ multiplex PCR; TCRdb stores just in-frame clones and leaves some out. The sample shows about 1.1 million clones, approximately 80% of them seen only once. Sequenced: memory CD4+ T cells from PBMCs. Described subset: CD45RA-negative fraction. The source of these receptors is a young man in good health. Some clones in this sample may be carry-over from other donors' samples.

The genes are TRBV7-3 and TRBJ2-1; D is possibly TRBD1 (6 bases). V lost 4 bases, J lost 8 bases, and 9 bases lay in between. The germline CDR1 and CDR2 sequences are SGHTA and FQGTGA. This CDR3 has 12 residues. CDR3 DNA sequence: TGTGCCAGCAGCTCACAGGGATATGAGCAGTTCTTC. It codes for CASSSQGYEQFF.

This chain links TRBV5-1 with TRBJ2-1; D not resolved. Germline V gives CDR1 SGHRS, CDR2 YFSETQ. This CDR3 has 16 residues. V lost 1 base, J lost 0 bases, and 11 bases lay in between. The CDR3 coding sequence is TGCGCCAGCAGCTTGAGTGCCTCAAGCTCCTACAATGAGCAGTTCTTC. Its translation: CASSLSASSSYNEQFF.

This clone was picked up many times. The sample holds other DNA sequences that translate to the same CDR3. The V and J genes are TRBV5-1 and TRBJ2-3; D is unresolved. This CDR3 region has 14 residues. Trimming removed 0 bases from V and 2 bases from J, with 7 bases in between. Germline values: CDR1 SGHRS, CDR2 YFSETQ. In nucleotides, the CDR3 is TGCGCCAGCAGCTTGGATCCAGTCACAGATACGCAGTATTTT. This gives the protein CASSLDPVTDTQYF.

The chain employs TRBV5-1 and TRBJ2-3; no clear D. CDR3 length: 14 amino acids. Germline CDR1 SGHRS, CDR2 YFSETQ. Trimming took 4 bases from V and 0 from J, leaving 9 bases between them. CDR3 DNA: TGCGCCAGCAGCCCAGAAGCTAGCACAGATACGCAGTATTTT. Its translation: CASSPEASTDTQYF.

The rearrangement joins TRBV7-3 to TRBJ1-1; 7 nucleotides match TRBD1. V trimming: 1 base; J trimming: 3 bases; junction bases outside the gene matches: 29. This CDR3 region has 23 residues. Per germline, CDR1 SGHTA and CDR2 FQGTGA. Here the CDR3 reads CASSLRFIPAGQPSPHADTEAFF. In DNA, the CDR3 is TGTGCCAGCAGCTTAAGGTTTATTCCGGCGGGACAGCCATCACCGCATGCCGACACTGAAGCTTTCTTT.

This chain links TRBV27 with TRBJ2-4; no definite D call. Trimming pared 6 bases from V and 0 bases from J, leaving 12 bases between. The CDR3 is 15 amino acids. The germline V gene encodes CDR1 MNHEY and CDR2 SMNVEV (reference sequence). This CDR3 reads CASSPVLPAKNIQYF. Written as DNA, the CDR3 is TGTGCCAGCAGCCCAGTCCTACCAGCCAAAAACATTCAGTACTTC.

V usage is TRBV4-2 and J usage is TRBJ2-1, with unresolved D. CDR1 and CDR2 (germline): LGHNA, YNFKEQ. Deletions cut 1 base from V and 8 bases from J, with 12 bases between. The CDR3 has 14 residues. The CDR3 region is CASSQAASRYEQFF. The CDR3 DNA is TGTGCCAGCAGCCAAGCGGCCAGCCGCTATGAGCAGTTCTTC.

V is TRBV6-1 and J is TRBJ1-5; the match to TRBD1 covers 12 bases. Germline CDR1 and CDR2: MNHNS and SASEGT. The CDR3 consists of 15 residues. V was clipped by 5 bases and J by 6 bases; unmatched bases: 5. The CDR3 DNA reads TGTGCCAGCAGTCGGGGGACAGGGGGCTTTCAGCCCCAGCATTTT. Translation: CASSRGTGGFQPQHF.

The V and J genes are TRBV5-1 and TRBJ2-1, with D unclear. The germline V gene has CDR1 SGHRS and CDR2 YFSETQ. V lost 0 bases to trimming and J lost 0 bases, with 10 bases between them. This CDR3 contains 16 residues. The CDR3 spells CASSLEPESSYNEQFF. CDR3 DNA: TGCGCCAGCAGCTTGGAACCGGAGAGCTCCTACAATGAGCAGTTCTTC.

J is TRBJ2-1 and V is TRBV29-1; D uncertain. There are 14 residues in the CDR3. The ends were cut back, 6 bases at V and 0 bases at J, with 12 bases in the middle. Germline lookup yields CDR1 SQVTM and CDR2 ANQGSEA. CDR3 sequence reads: CSVGRRSSYNEQFF. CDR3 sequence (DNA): TGCAGCGTAGGACGGCGGAGCTCCTACAATGAGCAGTTCTTC.

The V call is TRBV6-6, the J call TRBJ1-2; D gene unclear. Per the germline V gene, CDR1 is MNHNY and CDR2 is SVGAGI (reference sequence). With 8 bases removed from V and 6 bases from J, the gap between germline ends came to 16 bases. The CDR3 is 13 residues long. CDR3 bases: TGTGCCAGCCGTCCCGAGGTCTACCATGGCTACACCTTC. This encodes CASRPEVYHGYTF.

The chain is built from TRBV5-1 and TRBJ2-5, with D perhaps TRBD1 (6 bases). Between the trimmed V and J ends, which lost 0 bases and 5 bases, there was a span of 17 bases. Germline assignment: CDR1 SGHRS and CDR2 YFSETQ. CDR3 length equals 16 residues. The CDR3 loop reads CASSLDPTGLGETQYF. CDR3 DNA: TGCGCCAGCAGCTTGGACCCTACAGGGCTTGGGGAGACCCAGTACTTC.

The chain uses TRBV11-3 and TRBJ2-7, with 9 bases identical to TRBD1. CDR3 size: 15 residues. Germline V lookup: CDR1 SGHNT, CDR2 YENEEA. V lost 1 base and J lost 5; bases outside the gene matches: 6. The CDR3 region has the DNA TGTGCCAGCAGCTTAGGGGGGGACAGGGACCACGAGCAGTACTTC. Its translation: CASSLGGDRDHEQYF. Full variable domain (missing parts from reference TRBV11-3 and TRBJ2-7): EAGVVQSPRYKIIEKKQPVAFWCNPISGHNTLYWYLQNLGQGPELLIRYENEEAVDDSQLPKDRFSAERLKGVDSTLKIQPAELGDSAVYLCASSLGGDRDHEQYFGPGTRLTVT.

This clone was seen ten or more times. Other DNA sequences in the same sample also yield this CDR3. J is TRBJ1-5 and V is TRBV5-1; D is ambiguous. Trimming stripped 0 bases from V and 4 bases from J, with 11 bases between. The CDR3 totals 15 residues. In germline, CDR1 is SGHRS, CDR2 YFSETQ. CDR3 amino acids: CASSLDGGSNQPQHF. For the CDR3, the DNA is TGCGCCAGCAGCTTGGACGGCGGTTCAAATCAGCCCCAGCATTTT.

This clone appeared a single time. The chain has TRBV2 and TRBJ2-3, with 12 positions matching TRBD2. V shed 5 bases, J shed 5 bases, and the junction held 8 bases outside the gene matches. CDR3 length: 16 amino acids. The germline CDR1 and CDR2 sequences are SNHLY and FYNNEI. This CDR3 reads CASSKGLAGGLDTQYF. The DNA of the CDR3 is TGTGCCAGCAGTAAGGGACTAGCGGGTGGTTTAGATACGCAGTATTTT.

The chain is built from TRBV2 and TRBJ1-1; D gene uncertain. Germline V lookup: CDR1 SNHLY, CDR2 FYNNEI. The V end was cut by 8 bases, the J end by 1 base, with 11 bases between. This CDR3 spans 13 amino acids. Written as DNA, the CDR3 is TGTGCCAGCTCCCGGAGGACGAACACTGAAGCTTTCTTT. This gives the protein CASSRRTNTEAFF.

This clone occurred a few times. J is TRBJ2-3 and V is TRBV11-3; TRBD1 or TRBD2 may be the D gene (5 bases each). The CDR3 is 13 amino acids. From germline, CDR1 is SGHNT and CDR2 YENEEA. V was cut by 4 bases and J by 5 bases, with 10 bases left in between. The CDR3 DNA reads TGTGCCAGCAGCTCCCGGGACGTAGATACGCAGTATTTT. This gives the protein CASSSRDVDTQYF.

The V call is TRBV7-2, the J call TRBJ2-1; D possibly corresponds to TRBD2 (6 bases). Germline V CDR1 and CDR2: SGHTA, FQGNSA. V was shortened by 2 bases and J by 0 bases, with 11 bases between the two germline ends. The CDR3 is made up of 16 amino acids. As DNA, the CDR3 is TGTGCCAGCAGCTTATGGGCTAGCGTCTCCTACAATGAGCAGTTCTTC. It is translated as CASSLWASVSYNEQFF. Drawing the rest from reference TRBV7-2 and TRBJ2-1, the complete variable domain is GAGVSQSPSNKVTEKGKDVELRCDPISGHTALYWYRQSLGQGLEFLIYFQGNSAPDKSGLPSDRFSAERTGGSVSTLTIQRTQQEDSAVYLCASSLWASVSYNEQFFGPGTRLTVL.

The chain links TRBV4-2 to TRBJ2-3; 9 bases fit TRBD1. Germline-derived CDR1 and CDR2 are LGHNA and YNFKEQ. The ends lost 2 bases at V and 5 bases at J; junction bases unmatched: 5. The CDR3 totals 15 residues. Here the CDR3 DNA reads TGTGCCAGCAGCCAACCACCGACAGGGGGAGATACGCAGTATTTT. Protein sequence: CASSQPPTGGDTQYF.

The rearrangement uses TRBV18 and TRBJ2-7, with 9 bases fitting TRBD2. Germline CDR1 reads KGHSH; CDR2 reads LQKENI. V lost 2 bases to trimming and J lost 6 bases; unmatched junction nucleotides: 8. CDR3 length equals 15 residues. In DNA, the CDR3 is TGTGCCAGCTCACCAGGGGCGGGAGGGCCTTTCGAGCAGTACTTC. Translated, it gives CASSPGAGGPFEQYF. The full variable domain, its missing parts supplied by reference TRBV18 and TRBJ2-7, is NAGVMQNPRHLVRRRGQEARLRCSPMKGHSHVYWYRQLPEEGLKFMVYLQKENIIDESGMPKERFSAEFPKEGPSILRIQQVVRGDSAAYFCASSPGAGGPFEQYFGPGTRLTVT.

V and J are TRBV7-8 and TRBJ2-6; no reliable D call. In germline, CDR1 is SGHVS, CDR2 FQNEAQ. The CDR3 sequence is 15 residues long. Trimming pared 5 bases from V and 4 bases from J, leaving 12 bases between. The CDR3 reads CASSKGAPGANVLTF. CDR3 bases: TGTGCCAGCAGCAAAGGAGCCCCCGGGGCCAACGTCCTGACTTTC. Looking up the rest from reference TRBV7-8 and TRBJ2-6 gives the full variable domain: GAGVSQSPRYKVAKRGQDVALRCDPISGHVSLFWYQQALGQGPEFLTYFQNEAQLDKSGLPSDRFFAERPEGSVSTLKIQRTQQEDSAVYLCASSKGAPGANVLTFGAGSRLTVL.

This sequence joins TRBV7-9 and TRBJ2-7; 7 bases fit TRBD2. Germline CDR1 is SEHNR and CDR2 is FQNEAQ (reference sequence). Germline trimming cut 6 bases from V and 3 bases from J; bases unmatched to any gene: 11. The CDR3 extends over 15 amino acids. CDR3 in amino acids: CASSLVSGGSYEQYF. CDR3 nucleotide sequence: TGTGCCAGCAGTCTCGTCTCCGGCGGGAGCTACGAGCAGTACTTC.

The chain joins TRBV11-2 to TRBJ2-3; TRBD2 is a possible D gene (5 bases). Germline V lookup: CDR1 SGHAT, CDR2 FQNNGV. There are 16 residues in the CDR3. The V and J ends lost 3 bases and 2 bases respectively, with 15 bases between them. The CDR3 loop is CASSFRRRTFTDTQYF. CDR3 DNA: TGTGCCAGCAGCTTCCGACGGAGGACCTTCACAGATACGCAGTATTTT.

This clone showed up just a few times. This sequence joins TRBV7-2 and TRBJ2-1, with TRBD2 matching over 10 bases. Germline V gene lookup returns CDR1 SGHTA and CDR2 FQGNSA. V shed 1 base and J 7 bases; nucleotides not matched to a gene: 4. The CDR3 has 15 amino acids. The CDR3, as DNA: TGTGCCAGCAGCTTAGGGCTAGCGGGAGAGAATGAGCAGTTCTTC. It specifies CASSLGLAGENEQFF.

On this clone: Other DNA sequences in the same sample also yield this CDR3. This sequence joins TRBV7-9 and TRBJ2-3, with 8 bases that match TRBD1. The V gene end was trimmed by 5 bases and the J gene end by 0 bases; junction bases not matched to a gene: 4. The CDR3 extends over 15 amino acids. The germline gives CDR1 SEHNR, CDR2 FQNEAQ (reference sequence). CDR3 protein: CASSRGQGSTDTQYF. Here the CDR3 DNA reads TGTGCCAGCAGCCGTGGACAGGGAAGCACAGATACGCAGTATTTT.

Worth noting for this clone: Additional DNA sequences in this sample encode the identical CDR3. In DNA, the CDR3 is TGTGCCAGCAGCTTTTCTACCGGGGAGCTGTTTTTT. This codes for CASSFSTGELFF. This sequence joins TRBV11-3 and TRBJ2-2; D remains ambiguous. The ends were cut back, 3 bases at V and 5 bases at J, with 4 bases in the middle. Germline V lookup: CDR1 SGHNT, CDR2 YENEEA. The CDR3 has 12 residues.